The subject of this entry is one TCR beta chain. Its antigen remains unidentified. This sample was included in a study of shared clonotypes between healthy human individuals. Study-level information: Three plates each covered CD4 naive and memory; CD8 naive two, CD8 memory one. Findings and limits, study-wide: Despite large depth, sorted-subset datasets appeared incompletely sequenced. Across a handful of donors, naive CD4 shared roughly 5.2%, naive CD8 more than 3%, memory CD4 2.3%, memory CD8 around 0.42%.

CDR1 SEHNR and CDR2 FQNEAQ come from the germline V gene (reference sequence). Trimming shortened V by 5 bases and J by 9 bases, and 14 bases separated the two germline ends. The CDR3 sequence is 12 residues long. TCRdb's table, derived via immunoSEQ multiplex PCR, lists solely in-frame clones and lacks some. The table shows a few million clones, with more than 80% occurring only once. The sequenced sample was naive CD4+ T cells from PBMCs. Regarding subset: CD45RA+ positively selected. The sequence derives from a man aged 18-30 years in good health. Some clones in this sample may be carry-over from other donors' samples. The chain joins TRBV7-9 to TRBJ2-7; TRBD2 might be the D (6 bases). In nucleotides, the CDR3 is TGTGCCAGCAGCCGGGGCGGGGTATGGCAGTACTTC. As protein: CASSRGGVWQYF.